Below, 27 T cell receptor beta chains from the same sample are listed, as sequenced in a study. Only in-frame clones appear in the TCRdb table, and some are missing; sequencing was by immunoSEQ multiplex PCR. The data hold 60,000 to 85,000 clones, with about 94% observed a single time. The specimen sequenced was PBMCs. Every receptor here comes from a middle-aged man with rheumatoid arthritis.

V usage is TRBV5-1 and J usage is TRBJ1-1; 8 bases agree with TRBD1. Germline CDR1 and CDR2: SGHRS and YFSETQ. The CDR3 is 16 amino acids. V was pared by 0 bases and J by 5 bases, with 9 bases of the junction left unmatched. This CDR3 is CASSLARDRPRTEAFF. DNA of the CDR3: TGCGCCAGCAGCTTGGCCCGGGACAGGCCACGGACTGAAGCTTTCTTT.

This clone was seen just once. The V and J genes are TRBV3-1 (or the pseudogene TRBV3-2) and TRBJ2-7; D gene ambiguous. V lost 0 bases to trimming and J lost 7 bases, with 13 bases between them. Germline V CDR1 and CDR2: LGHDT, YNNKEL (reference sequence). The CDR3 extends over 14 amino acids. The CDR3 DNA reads TGTGCCAGCAGCCAAGAATACCGACCTAGGGAGCAGTACTTC. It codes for CASSQEYRPREQYF.

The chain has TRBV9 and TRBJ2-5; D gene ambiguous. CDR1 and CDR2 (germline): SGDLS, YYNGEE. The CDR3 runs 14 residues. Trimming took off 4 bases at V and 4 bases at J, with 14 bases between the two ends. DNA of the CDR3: TGTGCCAGCAGCCCCCGTCCTGGTCGAGAGACCCAGTACTTC. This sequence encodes CASSPRPGRETQYF.

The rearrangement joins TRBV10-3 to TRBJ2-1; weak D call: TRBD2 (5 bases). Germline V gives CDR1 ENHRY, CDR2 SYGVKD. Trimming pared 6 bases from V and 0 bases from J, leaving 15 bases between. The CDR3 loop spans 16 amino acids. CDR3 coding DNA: TGTGCCATCAGGGGCGGCGAAGCGGACTCCTACAATGAGCAGTTCTTC. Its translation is CAIRGGEADSYNEQFF.

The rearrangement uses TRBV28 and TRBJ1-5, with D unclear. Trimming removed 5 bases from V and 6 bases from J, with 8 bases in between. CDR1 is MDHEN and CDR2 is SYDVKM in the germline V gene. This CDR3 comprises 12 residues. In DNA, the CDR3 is TGTGCCAGCAGTCGAGGAGTTCAGCCCCAGCATTTT. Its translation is CASSRGVQPQHF.

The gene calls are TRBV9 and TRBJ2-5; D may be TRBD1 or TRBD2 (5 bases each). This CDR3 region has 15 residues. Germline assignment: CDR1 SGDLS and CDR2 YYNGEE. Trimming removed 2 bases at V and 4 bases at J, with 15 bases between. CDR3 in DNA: TGTGCCAGCAGCGTCACGCCGGGACCCCCAGAGACCCAGTACTTC. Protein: CASSVTPGPPETQYF.

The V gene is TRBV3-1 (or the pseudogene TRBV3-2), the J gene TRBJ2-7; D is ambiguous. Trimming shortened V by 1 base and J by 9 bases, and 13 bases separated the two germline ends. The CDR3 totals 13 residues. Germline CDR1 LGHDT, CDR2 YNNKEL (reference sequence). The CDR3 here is CASSQGSIAGQYF. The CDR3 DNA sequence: TGTGCCAGCAGCCAAGGGTCTATCGCCGGGCAGTACTTC.

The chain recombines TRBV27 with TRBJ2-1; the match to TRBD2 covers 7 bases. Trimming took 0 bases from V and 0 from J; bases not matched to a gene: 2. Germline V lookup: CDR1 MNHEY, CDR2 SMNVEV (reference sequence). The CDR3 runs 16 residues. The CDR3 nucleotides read TGTGCCAGCAGTTTATCGGCGGGGGACTCCTACAATGAGCAGTTCTTC. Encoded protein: CASSLSAGDSYNEQFF.

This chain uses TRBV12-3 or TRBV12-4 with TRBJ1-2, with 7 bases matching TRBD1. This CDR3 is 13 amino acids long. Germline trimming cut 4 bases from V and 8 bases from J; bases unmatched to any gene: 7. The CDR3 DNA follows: TGTGCCAGCAGTTCGGGACAGCGGTTAGGCTACACCTTC. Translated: CASSSGQRLGYTF.

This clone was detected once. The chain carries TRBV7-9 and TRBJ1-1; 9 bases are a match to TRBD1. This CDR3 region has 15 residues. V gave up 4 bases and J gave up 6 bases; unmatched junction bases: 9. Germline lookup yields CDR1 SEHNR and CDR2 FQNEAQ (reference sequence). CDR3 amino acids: CASSSRTGESSEAFF. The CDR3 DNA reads TGTGCCAGCAGCTCCAGGACAGGGGAATCATCTGAAGCTTTCTTT. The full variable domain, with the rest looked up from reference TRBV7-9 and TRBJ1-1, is DTGVSQNPRHKITKRGQNVTFRCDPISEHNRLYWYRQTLGQGPEFLTYFQNEAQLEKSRLLSDRFSAERPKGSFSTLEIQRTEQGDSAMYLCASSSRTGESSEAFFGQGTRLTVV.

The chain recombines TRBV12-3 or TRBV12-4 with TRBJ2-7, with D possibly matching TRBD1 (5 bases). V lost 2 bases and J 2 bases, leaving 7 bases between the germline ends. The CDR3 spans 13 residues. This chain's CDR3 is CASSLKTAYEQYF. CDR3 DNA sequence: TGTGCCAGCAGTTTAAAGACAGCCTACGAGCAGTACTTC.

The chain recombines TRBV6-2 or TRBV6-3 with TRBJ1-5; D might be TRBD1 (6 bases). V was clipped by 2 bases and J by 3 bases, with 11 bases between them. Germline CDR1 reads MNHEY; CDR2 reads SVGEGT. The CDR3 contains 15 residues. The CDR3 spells CASSYDRQFNQPQHF. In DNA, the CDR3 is TGTGCCAGCAGTTACGACAGGCAGTTCAATCAGCCCCAGCATTTT.

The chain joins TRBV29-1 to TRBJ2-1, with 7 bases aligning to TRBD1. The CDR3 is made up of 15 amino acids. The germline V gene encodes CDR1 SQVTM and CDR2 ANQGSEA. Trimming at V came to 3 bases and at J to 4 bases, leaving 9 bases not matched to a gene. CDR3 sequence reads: CSVDPGQIVYNEQFF. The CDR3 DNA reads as TGCAGCGTTGATCCGGGACAGATAGTTTACAATGAGCAGTTCTTC.

The CDR3, as DNA: TGTGCCAGCAGAACAAGGAACACTGAAGCTTTCTTT. This gives the protein CASRTRNTEAFF. The chain links TRBV12-3 or TRBV12-4 to TRBJ1-1; D unresolved. V was trimmed by 6 bases and J by 1 base, leaving 6 bases between them. The CDR3 is 12 amino acids.

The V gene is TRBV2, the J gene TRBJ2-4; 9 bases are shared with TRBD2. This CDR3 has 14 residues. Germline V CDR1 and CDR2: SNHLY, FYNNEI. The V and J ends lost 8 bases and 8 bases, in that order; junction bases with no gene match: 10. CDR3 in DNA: TGTGCCAGCCACCATAGCGGGAGTTTCGACATTCAGTACTTC. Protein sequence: CASHHSGSFDIQYF. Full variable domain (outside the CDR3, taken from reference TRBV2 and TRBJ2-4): EPEVTQTPSHQVTQMGQEVILRCVPISNHLYFYWYRQILGQKVEFLVSFYNNEISEKSEIFDDQFSVERPDGSNFTLKIRSTKLEDSAMYFCASHHSGSFDIQYFGAGTRLSVL.

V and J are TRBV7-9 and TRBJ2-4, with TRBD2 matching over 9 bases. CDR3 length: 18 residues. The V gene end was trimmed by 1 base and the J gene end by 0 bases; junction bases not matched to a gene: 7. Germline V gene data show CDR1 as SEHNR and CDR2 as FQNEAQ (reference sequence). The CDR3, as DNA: TGTGCCAGCAGCTTAGGGCCAGCGGGGGGTGAAGCCAAAAACATTCAGTACTTC. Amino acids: CASSLGPAGGEAKNIQYF.

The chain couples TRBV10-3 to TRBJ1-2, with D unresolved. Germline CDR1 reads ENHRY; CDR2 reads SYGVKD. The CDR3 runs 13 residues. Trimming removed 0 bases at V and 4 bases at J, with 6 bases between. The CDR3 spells CAISESLGYGYTF. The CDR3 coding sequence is TGTGCCATCAGTGAGTCGTTGGGCTATGGCTACACCTTC.

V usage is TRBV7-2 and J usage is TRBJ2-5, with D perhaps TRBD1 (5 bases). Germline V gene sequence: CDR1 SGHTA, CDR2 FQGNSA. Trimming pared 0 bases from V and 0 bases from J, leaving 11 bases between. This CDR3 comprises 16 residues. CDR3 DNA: TGTGCCAGCAGCTTAGCGCTCACAGGCTACCAAGAGACCCAGTACTTC. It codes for CASSLALTGYQETQYF. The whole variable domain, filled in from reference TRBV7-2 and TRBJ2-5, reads GAGVSQSPSNKVTEKGKDVELRCDPISGHTALYWYRQSLGQGLEFLIYFQGNSAPDKSGLPSDRFSAERTGGSVSTLTIQRTQQEDSAVYLCASSLALTGYQETQYFGPGTRLLVL.

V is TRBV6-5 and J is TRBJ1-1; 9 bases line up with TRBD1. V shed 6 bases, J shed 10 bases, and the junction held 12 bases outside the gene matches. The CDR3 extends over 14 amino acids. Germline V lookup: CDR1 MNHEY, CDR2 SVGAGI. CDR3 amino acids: CASRPGTGMGRAFF. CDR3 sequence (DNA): TGTGCCAGCAGACCTGGGACAGGGATGGGTAGAGCTTTCTTT.

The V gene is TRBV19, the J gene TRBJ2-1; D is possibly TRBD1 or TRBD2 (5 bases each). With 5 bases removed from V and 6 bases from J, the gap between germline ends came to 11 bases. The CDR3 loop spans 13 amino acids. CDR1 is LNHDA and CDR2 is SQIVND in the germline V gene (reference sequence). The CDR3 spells CASSLRDVNEQFF. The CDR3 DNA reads TGTGCCAGTAGTCTCCGGGACGTCAATGAGCAGTTCTTC.

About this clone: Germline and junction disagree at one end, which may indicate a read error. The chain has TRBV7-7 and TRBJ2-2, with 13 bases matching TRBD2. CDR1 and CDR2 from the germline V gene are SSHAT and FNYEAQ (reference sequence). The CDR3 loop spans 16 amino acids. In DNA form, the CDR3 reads TGTGCTAGCAGCACTTGGACTAGCGGGAGTAGCGGGGAGCTGTTTTTT. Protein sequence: CASSTWTSGSSGELFF.

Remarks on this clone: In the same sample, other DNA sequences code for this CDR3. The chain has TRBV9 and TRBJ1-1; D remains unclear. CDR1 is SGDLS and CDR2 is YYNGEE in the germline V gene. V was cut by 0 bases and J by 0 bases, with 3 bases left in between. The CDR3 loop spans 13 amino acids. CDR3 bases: TGTGCCAGCAGCGTAGCTCTGAACACTGAAGCTTTCTTT. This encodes CASSVALNTEAFF.

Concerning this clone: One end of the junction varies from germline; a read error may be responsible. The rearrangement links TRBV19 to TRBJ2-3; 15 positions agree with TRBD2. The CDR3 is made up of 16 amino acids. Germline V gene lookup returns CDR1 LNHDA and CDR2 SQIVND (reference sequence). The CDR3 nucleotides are TGTGCTAGTAAAGAGGGACTAGCGGGGGGCCGAGATACGCAGTATTTT. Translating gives CASKEGLAGGRDTQYF.

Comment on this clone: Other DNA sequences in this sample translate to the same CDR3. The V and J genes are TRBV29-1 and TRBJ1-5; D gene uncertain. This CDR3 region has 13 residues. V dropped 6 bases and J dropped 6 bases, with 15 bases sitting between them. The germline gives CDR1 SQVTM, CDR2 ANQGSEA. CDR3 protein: CSVRWGAAQPQHF. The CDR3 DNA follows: TGCAGCGTGAGGTGGGGAGCCGCTCAGCCCCAGCATTTT.

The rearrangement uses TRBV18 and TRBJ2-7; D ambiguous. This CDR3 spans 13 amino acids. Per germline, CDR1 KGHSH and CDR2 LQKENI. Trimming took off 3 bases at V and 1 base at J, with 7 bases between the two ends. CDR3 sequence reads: CASSPEQSYEQYF. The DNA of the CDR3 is TGTGCCAGCTCACCGGAACAGTCCTACGAGCAGTACTTC. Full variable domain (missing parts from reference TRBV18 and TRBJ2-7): NAGVMQNPRHLVRRRGQEARLRCSPMKGHSHVYWYRQLPEEGLKFMVYLQKENIIDESGMPKERFSAEFPKEGPSILRIQQVVRGDSAAYFCASSPEQSYEQYFGPGTRLTVT.

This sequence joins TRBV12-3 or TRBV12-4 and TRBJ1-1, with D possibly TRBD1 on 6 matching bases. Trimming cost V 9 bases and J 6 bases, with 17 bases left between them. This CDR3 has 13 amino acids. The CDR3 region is CASLLQGSAEAFF. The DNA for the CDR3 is TGTGCCAGTTTACTGCAGGGGTCGGCTGAAGCTTTCTTT.

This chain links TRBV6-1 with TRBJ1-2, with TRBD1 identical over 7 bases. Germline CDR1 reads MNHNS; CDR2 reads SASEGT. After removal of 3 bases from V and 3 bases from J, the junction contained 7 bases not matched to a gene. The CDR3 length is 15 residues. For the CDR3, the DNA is TGTGCCAGCAGTGACCCTCGACAGGGATACTATGGCTACACCTTC. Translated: CASSDPRQGYYGYTF.